The 8 T cell receptor beta chains below were found in one sample sequenced in a study of T cell changes during pregnancy in multiple sclerosis. TCRdb keeps only in-frame clones here, not all; method: immunoSEQ multiplex PCR. The sample holds tens of thousands of clones; approximately 92% are singletons and the top ten take around 1%. Sequenced here: peripheral blood, sampled after pregnancy. The receptor source for this set is a female donor with multiple sclerosis, enrolled in a pregnancy study.

The V gene is TRBV5-5, the J gene TRBJ2-7; 9 bases fit TRBD2. V gave up 1 base and J gave up 4 bases; unmatched junction bases: 6. CDR1 is SGHKS and CDR2 is YYEKEE in the germline V gene (reference sequence). The CDR3 length is 15 residues. In DNA form, the CDR3 reads TGTGCCAGCAGCTTGAGTAGCGGGGGAACATACGAGCAGTACTTC. This codes for CASSLSSGGTYEQYF.

J is TRBJ2-5 and V is TRBV4-1; 15 bases fit TRBD2. Germline V CDR1 and CDR2: MGHRA, YSYEKL. Trimming removed 4 bases from V and 5 bases from J; junction bases left unmatched: 8. This CDR3 is built from 17 residues. This chain's CDR3 is CASSPWTSGGAGETQYF. The CDR3 bases are TGCGCCAGCAGCCCATGGACTAGCGGGGGGGCCGGGGAGACCCAGTACTTC.

V usage is TRBV25-1 and J usage is TRBJ2-6, with TRBD1 as a possible D gene (5 bases). CDR1 and CDR2 from the germline V gene are MGHDK and SYGVNS. There are 14 residues in the CDR3. V lost 6 bases and J lost 10, with 16 bases in between. The CDR3 here is CASSTWGQTNVLTF. The DNA of the CDR3 is TGTGCCAGCAGCACCTGGGGCCAAACTAACGTCCTGACTTTC.

This rearrangement joins TRBV2 to TRBJ1-4, with D unclear. The CDR3 is made up of 13 amino acids. The V gene lost 8 bases and the J gene lost 0 bases, with 7 bases spanning the gap. The V gene's germline CDR1 is SNHLY and CDR2 FYNNEI. CDR3 in DNA: TGTGCCAGCCGACTGACAACTAATGAAAAACTGTTTTTT. Amino acid sequence: CASRLTTNEKLFF.

J is TRBJ2-3 and V is TRBV6-4, with TRBD2 identical over 12 bases. Germline CDR1 and CDR2: MRHNA and SNTAGT. V was clipped by 6 bases and J by 4 bases; unmatched bases: 8. The CDR3 is 16 amino acids. For the CDR3, the DNA is TGTGCCAGCAGCTCACTAGCGGGGGGCCGGGCAGATACGCAGTATTTT. It translates to CASSSLAGGRADTQYF.

The V gene is TRBV6-1, the J gene TRBJ2-7, with a tentative D call TRBD2 (5 bases). This CDR3 is 17 amino acids long. Trimming pared 2 bases from V and 2 bases from J, leaving 19 bases between. Germline loops: CDR1 MNHNS, CDR2 SASEGT. The CDR3 nucleotides read TGTGCCAGCAGTGAACCAAGAGCGAGAATAGCGACCTACGAGCAGTACTTC. This encodes CASSEPRARIATYEQYF.

The chain couples TRBV27 to TRBJ1-5; D ambiguous. The CDR3 spans 14 residues. Germline-derived CDR1 and CDR2 are MNHEY and SMNVEV (reference sequence). Trimming stripped 6 bases from V and 0 bases from J, with 9 bases between. The DNA of the CDR3 is TGTGCCAGCAGGGGCGGGTATAGCAATCAGCCCCAGCATTTT. Encoded protein: CASRGGYSNQPQHF.

A single count supports this clone. The rearrangement joins TRBV9 to TRBJ2-7, with 8 nucleotides matching TRBD1. Germline CDR1 and CDR2: SGDLS and YYNGEE. The CDR3 totals 14 residues. The junction had 4 bases not matched to a gene; V was cut back by 3 bases and J by 2 bases. The CDR3 protein is CASSAQGAPYEQYF. The DNA for the CDR3 is TGTGCCAGCAGCGCGCAGGGGGCTCCCTACGAGCAGTACTTC.